Presented here are 21 T cell receptor beta chains from one specimen sequenced in a study of Ad26.COV2.S vaccination and SARS-CoV-2 variants. Noted treatment: some 20 received Ad26.COV2.S at low or high dose, single or two shots; roughly 5 received placebo; per-sample allocation not given. Each sample was drawn 63 days after the first injection (of vaccine or placebo). Clones were read by immunoSEQ multiplex PCR, and TCRdb kept only the in-frame ones, dropping some. The sample lists around 300,000 clones, roughly nine tenths occurring once. The input for sequencing was peripheral blood, taken in a trial of Ad26.COV2.S vaccine versus placebo. These receptors were taken from a person aged 18-65 years who received the Ad26.COV2.S COVID-19 vaccine or a placebo.

The DNA of the CDR3 is TGTGCCAGCAGTGATCTAGCGGGATACGAGCAGTACGTC. This codes for CASSDLAGYEQYV. V gene TRBV6-1 combines with J gene TRBJ2-7; 9 nucleotides line up with TRBD2. Germline V gene data show CDR1 as MNHNS and CDR2 as SASEGT. Germline trimming cut 3 bases from V and 4 bases from J; bases unmatched to any gene: 1. CDR3 length: 13 residues.

The gene calls are TRBV30 and TRBJ1-2, with D possibly matching TRBD1 (6 bases). Germline assignment: CDR1 GTSNPN and CDR2 SVGIG (reference sequence). CDR3 length equals 14 residues. The CDR3 nucleotides read TGTGCGATTTGGGCGGGGGACAATCTCTATGGCTACACCTTC. It codes for CAIWAGDNLYGYTF.

The chain is built from TRBV11-2 and TRBJ2-7; the match to TRBD2 covers 7 bases. V was clipped by 2 bases and J by 0 bases; unmatched bases: 7. Germline assignment: CDR1 SGHAT and CDR2 FQNNGV. CDR3 size: 16 residues. This CDR3 is CASSLLGGGNSYEQYF. CDR3 nucleotide sequence: TGTGCCAGCAGCTTATTAGGCGGGGGTAACTCCTACGAGCAGTACTTC.

The V gene is TRBV15, the J gene TRBJ1-1; D call uncertain. This CDR3 comprises 14 residues. CDR1 and CDR2 from the germline V gene are LNHNV and YYDKDF (reference sequence). Between the trimmed V and J ends, which lost 6 bases and 0 bases, there was a span of 11 bases. Here the CDR3 reads CATRRVSMNTEAFF. DNA of the CDR3: TGTGCCACCAGACGGGTGAGCATGAACACTGAAGCTTTCTTT. The full variable domain, completed using reference TRBV15 and TRBJ1-1, is DAMVIQNPRYQVTQFGKPVTLSCSQTLNHNVMYWYQQKSSQAPKLLFHYYDKDFNNEADTPDNFQSRRPNTSFCFLDIRSPGLGDTAMYLCATRRVSMNTEAFFGQGTRLTVV.

V and J are TRBV7-2 and TRBJ2-7; 8 nucleotides agree with TRBD1. CDR3 length equals 17 residues. With 5 bases clipped from V and 2 bases from J, the junction kept 14 bases outside the gene matches. Germline loops: CDR1 SGHTA, CDR2 FQGNSA. CDR3: CASSGAYRDRRAYEQYF. The CDR3 DNA reads as TGTGCCAGCAGCGGGGCGTACCGGGACAGGCGAGCCTACGAGCAGTACTTC.

J is TRBJ2-1 and V is TRBV11-2, with 8 bases matching TRBD1. The J segment lost 5 bases and the V segment lost 7 bases, leaving 10 bases of the junction unmatched. CDR1 and CDR2 from the germline V gene are SGHAT and FQNNGV. The CDR3 runs 15 residues. DNA for the CDR3: TGTGCCAGCACCCAAGGGGACAGGTTCAACAATGAGCAGTTCTTC. It yields the protein CASTQGDRFNNEQFF.

In DNA form, the CDR3 reads TGTGCCAGCAGCATAAGGGCCACCAGCTCTGGAAACACCATATATTTT. It yields the protein CASSIRATSSGNTIYF. The genes are TRBV9 and TRBJ1-3; no clear D gene. The CDR3 sequence is 16 residues long. Germline lookup yields CDR1 SGDLS and CDR2 YYNGEE. V was cut by 4 bases and J by 0 bases, with 14 bases left in between.

V is TRBV4-1 and J is TRBJ2-5, with 9 bases aligning to TRBD2. CDR3 length equals 15 residues. Germline loops: CDR1 MGHRA, CDR2 YSYEKL. The ends lost 4 bases at V and 1 base at J; junction bases unmatched: 4. The CDR3, as DNA: TGCGCCAGCAGCCCAGCGGGAGGCCTCCAAGAGACCCAGTACTTC. Residues: CASSPAGGLQETQYF.

The chain combines TRBV30 with TRBJ1-1; no clear D gene. Deletions cut 0 bases from V and 7 bases from J, with 12 bases between. The CDR3 runs to 13 residues. CDR1 is GTSNPN, CDR2 SVGIG, per germline (reference sequence). Written as DNA, the CDR3 is TGTGCCTGGAGTGTAGCCGATCCAAATGAAGCTTTCTTT. Translating it yields CAWSVADPNEAFF.

The genes are TRBV7-3 and TRBJ2-1; 9 bases agree with TRBD2. The CDR3 spans 15 residues. Germline assignment: CDR1 SGHTA and CDR2 FQGTGA. J was trimmed by 6 bases and V by 5 bases; bases with no gene match: 8. CDR3 sequence (DNA): TGTGCCAGCAGCCCAGGGACTAGCCGGCTCAATGAGCAGTTCTTC. As protein: CASSPGTSRLNEQFF. Complete variable domain (other parts from reference TRBV7-3 and TRBJ2-1): GAGVSQTPSNKVTEKGKYVELRCDPISGHTALYWYRQSLGQGPEFLIYFQGTGAADDSGLPNDRFFAVRPEGSVSTLKIQRTERGDSAVYLCASSPGTSRLNEQFFGPGTRLTVL.

The chain recombines TRBV3-1 (or the pseudogene TRBV3-2) with TRBJ1-2; D perhaps matches TRBD1 (5 bases). The germline V and J ends were trimmed by 2 bases and 4 bases, with 11 bases remaining between them. Germline CDR1 and CDR2: LGHDT and YNNKEL (reference sequence). The CDR3 contains 14 residues. Written as DNA, the CDR3 is TGTGCCAGCAGCCAACAGGGACTCGGCTATGGCTACACCTTC. Its protein is CASSQQGLGYGYTF.

The J gene is TRBJ2-2, the V gene TRBV19; 8 bases are shared with TRBD1. This CDR3 spans 18 amino acids. V lost 7 bases, J lost 3 bases, and 16 bases stayed unmatched. Germline V gives CDR1 LNHDA, CDR2 SQIVND (reference sequence). The CDR3 region has the DNA TGTGCCAGTACCGAAGGGACAGGTTTTCCACCTTACACCGGGGAGCTGTTTTTT. It encodes CASTEGTGFPPYTGELFF.

The chain recombines TRBV5-5 with TRBJ2-7; D is possibly TRBD1 (5 bases). The CDR3 contains 14 residues. Germline CDR1 reads SGHKS; CDR2 reads YYEKEE (reference sequence). Trimming took 4 bases from V and 7 from J, leaving 18 bases between them. In DNA form, the CDR3 reads TGTGCCAGCAGCCCCAGTCCTCCCCCAGGGGAGCAGTACTTC. This sequence encodes CASSPSPPPGEQYF. The variable domain in full, completed from reference TRBV5-5 and TRBJ2-7, reads DAGVTQSPTHLIKTRGQQVTLRCSPISGHKSVSWYQQVLGQGPQFIFQYYEKEERGRGNFPDRFSARQFPNYSSELNVNALLLGDSALYLCASSPSPPPGEQYFGPGTRLTVT.

The genes are TRBV30 and TRBJ1-2, with D possibly matching TRBD1 (5 bases). The CDR3 covers 13 residues. Germline values: CDR1 GTSNPN, CDR2 SVGIG (reference sequence). V was clipped by 3 bases and J by 4 bases, with 12 bases between them. This chain's CDR3 is CAWSAPGPYGYTF. The CDR3 DNA reads as TGTGCCTGGAGCGCCCCGGGGCCCTATGGCTACACCTTC.

J is TRBJ2-6 and V is TRBV4-3; no clear D gene. V was clipped by 1 base and J by 0 bases, with 7 bases between them. Germline V CDR1 and CDR2: LGHNA, YSLEER. CDR3 length: 16 residues. The CDR3 DNA follows: TGCGCCAGCAGCCAAGGACCTGGCTCTGGGGCCAACGTCCTGACTTTC. Residues: CASSQGPGSGANVLTF.

The chain employs TRBV7-9 and TRBJ2-1, with 7 bases aligning to TRBD2. The J segment lost 0 bases and the V segment lost 4 bases, leaving 6 bases of the junction unmatched. CDR1 and CDR2 (germline): SEHNR, FQNEAQ (reference sequence). This CDR3 region has 16 residues. The CDR3 sequence: CASSSPSGRSYNEQFF. CDR3 bases: TGTGCCAGCAGCTCACCTAGCGGTCGCTCCTACAATGAGCAGTTCTTC.

The chain joins TRBV7-3 to TRBJ2-1; D might be TRBD1 or TRBD2, each matching 5 bases. The length of the CDR3 is 14 residues. Germline V gene lookup returns CDR1 SGHTA and CDR2 FQGTGA. The V and J ends lost 9 bases and 3 bases respectively, with 15 bases between them. This CDR3 reads CASHGAGLYNEQFF. CDR3 nucleotides: TGTGCCAGTCACGGGGCGGGCCTCTACAATGAGCAGTTCTTC.

V and J are TRBV18 and TRBJ2-7; 8 positions match TRBD2. The CDR3 has 14 residues. Germline V gene data show CDR1 as KGHSH and CDR2 as LQKENI. Unmatched junction bases numbered 4, after V lost 6 bases and J lost 0 bases. The CDR3 DNA reads TGTGCCAGCTCTCTCGCGGGGGGCTCCTACGAGCAGTACTTC. Translating gives CASSLAGGSYEQYF.

The chain uses TRBV2 and TRBJ1-4; a possible D gene is TRBD1 (6 bases). CDR3 length equals 18 residues. Germline lookup yields CDR1 SNHLY and CDR2 FYNNEI. Trimming pared 5 bases from V and 5 bases from J, leaving 24 bases between. CDR3 in amino acids: CASSSMGHSLKENEKLFF. CDR3 coding DNA: TGTGCCAGCAGTTCAATGGGACATTCGCTTAAAGAAAATGAAAAACTGTTTTTT. Full variable domain (missing parts from reference TRBV2 and TRBJ1-4): EPEVTQTPSHQVTQMGQEVILRCVPISNHLYFYWYRQILGQKVEFLVSFYNNEISEKSEIFDDQFSVERPDGSNFTLKIRSTKLEDSAMYFCASSSMGHSLKENEKLFFGSGTQLSVL.

The chain couples TRBV28 to TRBJ1-2; D perhaps matches TRBD1 (6 bases). In germline, CDR1 is MDHEN, CDR2 SYDVKM. The CDR3 consists of 16 residues. V was trimmed by 5 bases and J by 2 bases, leaving 18 bases between them. CDR3 in DNA: TGTGCCAGCAGTCTGACAGGCCATTGGACGAACTATGGCTACACCTTC. Translated: CASSLTGHWTNYGYTF.

The chain employs TRBV9 and TRBJ2-1, with a tentative D call TRBD2 (6 bases). The CDR3 covers 16 residues. V lost 0 bases to trimming and J lost 6 bases, with 16 bases between them. Germline values: CDR1 SGDLS, CDR2 YYNGEE. The CDR3 spells CASSVESRGAGNEQFF. The CDR3 coding sequence is TGTGCCAGCAGCGTAGAATCTCGCGGGGCGGGCAATGAGCAGTTCTTC. Supplemented by reference TRBV9 and TRBJ2-1, the full variable domain reads DSGVTQTPKHLITATGQRVTLRCSPRSGDLSVYWYQQSLDQGLQFLIQYYNGEERAKGNILERFSAQQFPDLHSELNLSSLELGDSALYFCASSVESRGAGNEQFFGPGTRLTVL.